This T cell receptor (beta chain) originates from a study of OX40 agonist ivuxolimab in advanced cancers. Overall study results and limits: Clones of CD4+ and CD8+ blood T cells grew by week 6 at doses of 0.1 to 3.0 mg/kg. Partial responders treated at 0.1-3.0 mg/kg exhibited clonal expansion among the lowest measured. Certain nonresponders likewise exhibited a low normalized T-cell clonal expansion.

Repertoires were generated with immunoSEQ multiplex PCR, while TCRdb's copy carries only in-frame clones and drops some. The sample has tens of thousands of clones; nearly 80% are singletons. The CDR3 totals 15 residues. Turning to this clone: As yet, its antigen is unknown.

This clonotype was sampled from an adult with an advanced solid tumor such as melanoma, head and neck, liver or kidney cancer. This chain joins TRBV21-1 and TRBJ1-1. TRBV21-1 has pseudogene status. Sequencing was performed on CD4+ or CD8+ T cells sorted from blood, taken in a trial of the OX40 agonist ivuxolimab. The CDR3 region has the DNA TGTGCCAGCAGCAAAATCGGCCCGGGGTTCACTGAAGCTTTCTTT. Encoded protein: CASSKIGPGFTEAFF.